Reported below is one T cell receptor (beta chain). The data originate from a study of blood T cell repertoires in COVID-19. Here immunoSEQ multiplex PCR was the method, and the copy in TCRdb shows in-frame clones only, minus some. The sample shows under 200,000 clones, roughly 86% of them seen only once. This CDR3 has 14 amino acids. V gave up 3 bases and J gave up 4 bases, with 15 bases separating them. The V gene's germline CDR1 is DFQATT and CDR2 SNEGSKA (reference sequence). This rearrangement joins TRBV20-1 to TRBJ1-2, with TRBD1 as a possible D gene (5 bases). Sequenced sample: peripheral blood. This TCR came from an elderly woman in a cohort sampled during active or convalescent COVID-19. CDR3: CSASVSDTFYGYTF. The CDR3 DNA follows: TGCAGTGCTAGTGTGTCGGACACCTTCTATGGCTACACCTTC.